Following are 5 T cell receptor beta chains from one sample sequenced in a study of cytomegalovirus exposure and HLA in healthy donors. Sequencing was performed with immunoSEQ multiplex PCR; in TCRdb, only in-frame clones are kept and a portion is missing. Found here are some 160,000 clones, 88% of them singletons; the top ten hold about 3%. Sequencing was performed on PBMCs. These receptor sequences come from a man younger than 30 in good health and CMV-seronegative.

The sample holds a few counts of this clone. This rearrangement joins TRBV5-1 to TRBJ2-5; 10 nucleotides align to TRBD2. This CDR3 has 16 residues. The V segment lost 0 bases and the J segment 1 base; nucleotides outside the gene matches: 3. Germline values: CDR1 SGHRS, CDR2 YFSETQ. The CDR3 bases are TGCGCCAGCAGCTTGGCCGGACTAGCGGCCCAAGAGACCCAGTACTTC. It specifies CASSLAGLAAQETQYF. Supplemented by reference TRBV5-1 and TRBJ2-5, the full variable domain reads KAGVTQTPRYLIKTRGQQVTLSCSPISGHRSVSWYQQTPGQGLQFLFEYFSETQRNKGNFPGRFSGRQFSNSRSEMNVSTLELGDSALYLCASSLAGLAAQETQYFGPGTRLLVL.

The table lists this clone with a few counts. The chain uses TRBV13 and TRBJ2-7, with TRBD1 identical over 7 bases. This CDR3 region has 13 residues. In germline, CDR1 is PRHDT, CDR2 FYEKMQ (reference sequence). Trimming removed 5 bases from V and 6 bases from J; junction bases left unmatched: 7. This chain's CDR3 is CASSAGTVTEQYF. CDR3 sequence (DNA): TGTGCCAGCAGCGCCGGGACAGTAACCGAGCAGTACTTC.

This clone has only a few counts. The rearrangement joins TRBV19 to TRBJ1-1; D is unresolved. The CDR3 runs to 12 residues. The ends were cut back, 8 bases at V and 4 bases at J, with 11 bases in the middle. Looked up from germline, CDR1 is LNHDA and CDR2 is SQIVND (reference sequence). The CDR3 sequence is CASGEGGTEAFF. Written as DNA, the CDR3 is TGTGCCAGTGGGGAGGGAGGCACTGAAGCTTTCTTT.

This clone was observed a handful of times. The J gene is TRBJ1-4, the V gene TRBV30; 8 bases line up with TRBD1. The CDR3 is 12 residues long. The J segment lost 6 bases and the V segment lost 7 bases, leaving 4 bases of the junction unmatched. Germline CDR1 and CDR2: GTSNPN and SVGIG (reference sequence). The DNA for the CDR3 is TGTGCCTCACAGGGGGGAGATGAAAAACTGTTTTTT. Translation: CASQGGDEKLFF.

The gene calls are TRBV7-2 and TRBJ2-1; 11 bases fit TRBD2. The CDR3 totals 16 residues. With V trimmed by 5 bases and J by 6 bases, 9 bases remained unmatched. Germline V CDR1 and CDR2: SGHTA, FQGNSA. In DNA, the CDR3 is TGTGCCAGCAGCGCCGGACTAGCGGGTGCCTTCAATGAGCAGTTCTTC. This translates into CASSAGLAGAFNEQFF. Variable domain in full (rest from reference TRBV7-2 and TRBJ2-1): GAGVSQSPSNKVTEKGKDVELRCDPISGHTALYWYRQSLGQGLEFLIYFQGNSAPDKSGLPSDRFSAERTGGSVSTLTIQRTQQEDSAVYLCASSAGLAGAFNEQFFGPGTRLTVL.